This entry lists 27 T cell receptor beta chains sequenced from one sample in a study of molecular identifiers for immune sequencing clone quantification. Using its own MiXCR run on the PCR reads, TCRdb lists one record per CDR3 protein. The sample has around 480,000 distinct CDR3 sequences; about a quarter are singletons. The sample consisted of naive CD8+ T cells from blood, with Jurkat cell RNA spiked in. Subset reported: FACS-sorted CD8+CD4-CCR7+CD45RA+ naive T cells. Receptors were obtained from a human donor in good health. Some libraries in this study had Jurkat cell RNA spiked in.

This clonotype was found many times. The chain links TRBV6-5 to TRBJ2-7; D might be TRBD2 (5 bases). V lost 6 bases to trimming and J lost 2 bases, with 17 bases between them. CDR3 length: 15 residues. Per germline, CDR1 MNHEY and CDR2 SVGAGI. CDR3 DNA: TGTGCCAGCAGCCAAACCCCAGCCGGGACCTACGAGCAGTACTTC. It translates to CASSQTPAGTYEQYF.

This clonotype showed up many times. The J gene is TRBJ2-5, the V gene TRBV7-9, with a weak D call TRBD1 (6 bases). Trimming took 4 bases from V and 4 from J, leaving 10 bases between them. Germline V gene data show CDR1 as SEHNR and CDR2 as FQNEAQ (reference sequence). The CDR3 is 13 amino acids. The CDR3 DNA is TGTGCCAGCAGCTCAACAGGGAGAGAGACCCAGTACTTC. It codes for CASSSTGRETQYF.

Concerning this clonotype itself: A much more abundant neighbour one base away suggests this may be a read error. The chain recombines TRBV5-1 with TRBJ1-1; perhaps TRBD1 as D (5 bases). Trimming stripped 7 bases from V and 0 bases from J, with 16 bases between. The V gene's germline CDR1 is SGHRS and CDR2 YFSETQ. The CDR3 extends over 15 amino acids. CDR3 nucleotide sequence: TGCGCCAGCGGCACAATGACAGATATGAACACTGAAGCTTTCTTT. It specifies CASGTMTDMNTEAFF.

V and J are TRBV4-2 and TRBJ2-7; D is possibly TRBD1 or TRBD2 (7 bases each). Trimming removed 4 bases from V and 7 bases from J, with 17 bases in between. CDR3 length: 14 amino acids. Germline CDR1 LGHNA, CDR2 YNFKEQ. The CDR3, as DNA: TGTGCCAGCAGCCGGGAGGGGGACAGTTTGGAGCAGTACTTC. Its protein is CASSREGDSLEQYF.

This clonotype showed up many times. The rearrangement uses TRBV7-2 and TRBJ2-3; D remains unclear. CDR3 length: 13 amino acids. CDR1 and CDR2 from the germline V gene are SGHTA and FQGNSA. V was clipped by 4 bases and J by 2 bases, with 7 bases between them. This CDR3 is CASSSILTDTQYF. CDR3 DNA: TGTGCCAGCAGCTCGATACTCACAGATACGCAGTATTTT. The full variable domain, with the rest looked up from reference TRBV7-2 and TRBJ2-3, is GAGVSQSPSNKVTEKGKDVELRCDPISGHTALYWYRQSLGQGLEFLIYFQGNSAPDKSGLPSDRFSAERTGGSVSTLTIQRTQQEDSAVYLCASSSILTDTQYFGPGTRLTVL.

The chain combines TRBV30 with TRBJ2-7; weak D call: TRBD2 (6 bases). With 2 bases removed from V and 4 bases from J, the gap between germline ends came to 15 bases. Germline lookup yields CDR1 GTSNPN and CDR2 SVGIG (reference sequence). The CDR3 is made up of 14 amino acids. CDR3 nucleotides: TGTGCCTGGAGTCTGGGCGGGGAAACTTACGAGCAGTACTTC. It specifies CAWSLGGETYEQYF.

In its sample, this clonotype was seen many times. The chain combines TRBV28 with TRBJ2-5, with 7 nucleotides matching TRBD1. Germline V gives CDR1 MDHEN, CDR2 SYDVKM. V lost 5 bases and J lost 7; bases outside the gene matches: 16. CDR3 length: 16 residues. The CDR3 DNA follows: TGTGCCAGCAGTACCCACGTAAAGACAGGGTCCGCGACCCAGTACTTC. This encodes CASSTHVKTGSATQYF.

This clonotype was counted between two and nine times. The CDR3 spells CASSYSRDTTRYDYGYTF. The CDR3 DNA sequence: TGTGCCAGCAGTTACTCCCGGGACACGACGCGTTATGACTATGGCTACACCTTC. This chain links TRBV6-2 or TRBV6-3 with TRBJ1-2; D may be TRBD1 (6 bases). The V gene lost 0 bases and the J gene lost 3 bases, with 20 bases spanning the gap. The CDR3 runs to 18 residues. CDR1 MNHEY and CDR2 SVGEGT come from the germline V gene.

About this clonotype itself: A much larger clonotype is one base distant, so this may be a read error. The rearrangement uses TRBV12-3 or TRBV12-4 and TRBJ2-4, with a possible D match to TRBD2 (6 bases). The CDR3 is 11 residues long. The CDR3 loop is CASVNPARRGF. The CDR3 DNA is TGTGCCAGCGTGAACCCTGCCCGGCGGGGCTTC.

Notes on this clonotype: The CDR3 ends on some other residue instead of the conserved phenylalanine or tryptophan, so this is likely a read error. The gene calls are TRBV10-3 and TRBJ1-1; D call uncertain. Looked up from germline, CDR1 is ENHRY and CDR2 is SYGVKD. CDR3 length: 12 residues. V was clipped by 11 bases and J by 2 bases, with 12 bases between them. The CDR3, as DNA: TGTGCCGCCTCGACCGCCAACACTGAAGCTTTCTCT. Its protein is CAASTANTEAFS.

The V call is TRBV19, the J call TRBJ1-1; D is uncertain. V lost 3 bases and J 5 bases, leaving 7 bases between the germline ends. Germline CDR1 is LNHDA and CDR2 is SQIVND (reference sequence). CDR3 length: 12 residues. The CDR3 loop is CASSIWGTEAFF. CDR3 in DNA: TGTGCCAGTAGTATTTGGGGTACTGAAGCTTTCTTT.

The table lists this clonotype with many counts. The V gene is TRBV9, the J gene TRBJ1-1; D is unclear. Trimming took off 0 bases at V and 1 base at J, with 10 bases between the two ends. The CDR3 loop spans 15 amino acids. Germline values: CDR1 SGDLS, CDR2 YYNGEE. As DNA, the CDR3 is TGTGCCAGCAGCGTAGACAGCCAGAGGAACACTGAAGCTTTCTTT. Encoded protein: CASSVDSQRNTEAFF.

The V call is TRBV24-1, the J call TRBJ2-1, with no clear D. Germline CDR1 KGHDR, CDR2 SFDVKD. The CDR3 is 14 amino acids. The V gene lost 3 bases and the J gene lost 5 bases, with 10 bases spanning the gap. In DNA form, the CDR3 reads TGTGCCACCAGTGATGGTTCCGGGCACAATGAGCAGTTCTTC. Residues: CATSDGSGHNEQFF.

This clonotype was observed a few times. The rearrangement links TRBV28 to TRBJ2-7; D may be TRBD2 (6 bases). Per the germline V gene, CDR1 is MDHEN and CDR2 is SYDVKM. The CDR3 has 16 amino acids. V dropped 3 bases and J dropped 7 bases, with 22 bases sitting between them. CDR3 in DNA: TGTGCCAGCAGTTTGAACTGGCAGGAGGGGACGGGGGAGCAGTACTTC. Protein sequence: CASSLNWQEGTGEQYF.

There are many counts of this clonotype. The chain uses TRBV27 and TRBJ2-3; D perhaps matches TRBD2 (6 bases). Trimming shortened V by 2 bases and J by 0 bases, and 12 bases separated the two germline ends. This CDR3 region has 16 residues. Germline V gene lookup returns CDR1 MNHEY and CDR2 SMNVEV (reference sequence). CDR3: CASSLGVAASTDTQYF. The CDR3 bases are TGTGCCAGCAGTTTAGGGGTAGCGGCGAGCACAGATACGCAGTATTTT.

The J gene is TRBJ2-5, the V gene TRBV25-1; D is perhaps TRBD1 (5 bases). The germline V gene has CDR1 MGHDK and CDR2 SYGVNS. V shed 1 base and J shed 1 base, with 10 bases lying between them. This CDR3 is 15 amino acids long. The CDR3 DNA is TGTGCCAGCAGTGAATTGGCGGACACCCAAGAGACCCAGTACTTC. Its translation is CASSELADTQETQYF.

This clonotype was counted between two and nine times. This chain links TRBV20-1 with TRBJ2-7; D tentatively reads TRBD1 or TRBD2 (6 bases each). This CDR3 is 15 amino acids long. Trimming took off 0 bases at V and 3 bases at J, with 15 bases between the two ends. CDR1 and CDR2 (germline): DFQATT, SNEGSKA (reference sequence). The CDR3 DNA follows: TGCAGTGCTAGAGATAGCGGCAGGGGCAGCTACGAGCAGTACTTC. Encoded protein: CSARDSGRGSYEQYF.

As concerns this clonotype: A read error is possible here, since a much larger clone lies one base away. Because the CDR3 is missing its conserved closing phenylalanine or tryptophan, this is likely a read error. The genes are TRBV5-1 and TRBJ2-7; D gene uncertain. The germline V gene has CDR1 SGHRS and CDR2 YFSETQ. The V end was cut by 1 base, the J end by 2 bases, with 4 bases between. This CDR3 contains 12 residues. CDR3 sequence: CASSLNPYEQYL. In DNA, the CDR3 is TGCGCCAGCAGCTTGAATCCCTACGAGCAGTACCTC.

At least ten counts were recorded for this clonotype. J is TRBJ1-4 and V is TRBV9, with 9 bases fitting TRBD1. The CDR3 has 15 amino acids. V lost 3 bases and J lost 7; bases outside the gene matches: 7. The germline V gene encodes CDR1 SGDLS and CDR2 YYNGEE. The CDR3 here is CASSAPGQGGEKLFF. The CDR3 DNA reads as TGTGCCAGCAGCGCTCCGGGACAGGGCGGTGAAAAACTGTTTTTT. Full variable domain (remainder filled in from reference TRBV9 and TRBJ1-4): DSGVTQTPKHLITATGQRVTLRCSPRSGDLSVYWYQQSLDQGLQFLIQYYNGEERAKGNILERFSAQQFPDLHSELNLSSLELGDSALYFCASSAPGQGGEKLFFGSGTQLSVL.

This clonotype has at least ten counts. This sequence joins TRBV19 and TRBJ2-7, with 11 bases identical to TRBD1. Germline CDR1 LNHDA, CDR2 SQIVND (reference sequence). V was clipped by 4 bases and J by 3 bases; unmatched bases: 2. This CDR3 region has 14 residues. Here the CDR3 reads CASSTGTGGYEQYF. The DNA for the CDR3 is TGTGCCAGTAGTACCGGGACAGGGGGCTACGAGCAGTACTTC.

The J gene is TRBJ2-5, the V gene TRBV27; D unclear. This CDR3 spans 14 amino acids. V lost 3 bases to trimming and J lost 2 bases, with 10 bases between them. The germline V gene has CDR1 MNHEY and CDR2 SMNVEV (reference sequence). In nucleotides, the CDR3 is TGTGCCAGCAGTTTTATGTCAGATCAAGAGACCCAGTACTTC. It translates to CASSFMSDQETQYF.

This clonotype occurred a few times. The chain employs TRBV9 and TRBJ1-1; 8 nucleotides match TRBD1. The CDR3 is 16 amino acids. J gave up 0 bases and V 4 bases, and 8 bases lay outside the gene matches. CDR1 and CDR2 (germline): SGDLS, YYNGEE. CDR3: CASSPGTGVMNTEAFF. CDR3 DNA: TGTGCCAGCAGCCCGGGGACAGGAGTCATGAACACTGAAGCTTTCTTT.

Only one count was recorded for this clonotype. At one boundary the junction diverges from the germline segment, which might be a read error. V usage is TRBV2 and J usage is TRBJ1-2; TRBD1 matches at 7 bases. The CDR3 is 13 amino acids. CDR1 is SNHLY, CDR2 FYNNEI, per germline. CDR3 bases: TGTGCCAGCCATGGGACAGAGGGCTATGGCTACAGCTTC. This gives the protein CASHGTEGYGYSF.

This clonotype has just a few counts. V and J are TRBV16 and TRBJ1-6; D call uncertain. Germline V lookup: CDR1 KGHSY, CDR2 FQNENV. CDR3 length equals 12 residues. V was shortened by 4 bases and J by 7 bases, with 5 bases between the two germline ends. CDR3 in amino acids: CASSPSNSPLHF. Written as DNA, the CDR3 is TGTGCCAGCAGCCCATCAAATTCACCCCTCCACTTT.

At least ten counts were recorded for this clonotype. V gene TRBV14 combines with J gene TRBJ2-3; 13 nucleotides match TRBD2. The CDR3 runs 13 residues. V lost 1 base and J lost 14; bases outside the gene matches: 3. Germline CDR1 and CDR2: SGHDN and FVKESK. The CDR3 DNA follows: TGTGCCAGCAGCCAAGGAAGGACTAGCGGGAGGTATTTT. Its protein product is CASSQGRTSGRYF.

The gene calls are TRBV19 and TRBJ2-5, with 7 bases identical to TRBD1. The CDR3 is made up of 15 amino acids. CDR1 is LNHDA and CDR2 is SQIVND in the germline V gene (reference sequence). Losses at the gene ends were 4 bases for V and 2 bases for J; bases not matched to a gene: 7. The CDR3 is CASSTGIRGQETQYF. In DNA form, the CDR3 reads TGTGCCAGTAGTACCGGAATCAGGGGGCAAGAGACCCAGTACTTC.

The chain uses TRBV25-1 and TRBJ2-2; D is possibly TRBD1 (6 bases). Trimming removed 8 bases at V and 3 bases at J, with 16 bases between. Germline values: CDR1 MGHDK, CDR2 SYGVNS. The CDR3 covers 15 residues. As DNA, the CDR3 is TGTGCCAGCGGCAACCGGGACACCTACACCGGGGAGCTGTTTTTT. This encodes CASGNRDTYTGELFF.